Sequencing of this T cell receptor (beta chain) was carried out in a study of T cells in Graves' hyperthyroidism and ophthalmopathy. For ophthalmopathy patients, the Clinical Activity Score was at least 3 and the NOSPECS grade at least 4; duration was under 3 months. A patient was excluded if there was uncontrolled infection, other autoimmune disease, pregnancy or lactation. Template material for amplifying TCR beta CDR3 regions consisted of RNA transcripts. With the HTBI primer set, the TCR CDR3 went through a first round of RT-PCR. TCRdb itself ran the multiplex PCR reads through MiXCR, one entry per CDR3 protein. The sample holds around 300,000 distinct CDR3 sequences, about 20% seen once. This clonotype was recorded many times. Trimming removed 0 bases at V and 2 bases at J, with 8 bases between. The CDR3 spans 14 residues. CDR1 SGDLS and CDR2 YYNGEE come from the germline V gene.

This clonotype was obtained from a man in his thirties or forties with Graves' ophthalmopathy. Sequencing was performed on blood. The chain uses TRBV9 and TRBJ1-1; D ambiguous. As DNA, the CDR3 is TGTGCCAGCAGCGTAGTGGCAGATAACACTGAAGCTTTCTTT. Protein product: CASSVVADNTEAFF. The full variable domain, with the rest looked up from reference TRBV9 and TRBJ1-1, is DSGVTQTPKHLITATGQRVTLRCSPRSGDLSVYWYQQSLDQGLQFLIQYYNGEERAKGNILERFSAQQFPDLHSELNLSSLELGDSALYFCASSVVADNTEAFFGQGTRLTVV.